The 17 T cell receptor beta chains given below trace back to one sample, sequenced in a study of identical twins. TCRdb analysed the 5' RACE reads with MiXCR anew, one entry per CDR3 protein. The repertoire consists of over 500,000 distinct CDR3 sequences, with 22% occurring once and the leading ten covering roughly 0.9%. These records were also assigned to another study, of T cells expressing NK-cell markers.

Sequences were obtained from CD4+ T cells sorted from blood. These receptor sequences come from a woman aged 18-35 years in good health.

This chain joins TRBV10-2 and TRBJ2-7; no definite D call. The CDR3 runs to 12 residues. From germline, CDR1 is WSHSY and CDR2 SAAADI. Trimming took 0 bases from V and 3 from J, leaving 3 bases between them. The CDR3 region has the DNA TGCGCCAGCAGTGAGTCGTACTACGAGCAGTACTTC. Translated: CASSESYYEQYF.

The chain is built from TRBV5-1 and TRBJ1-1; D possibly corresponds to TRBD1 (5 bases). This CDR3 has 13 amino acids. Germline lookup yields CDR1 SGHRS and CDR2 YFSETQ. The V gene lost 2 bases and the J gene lost 4 bases, with 9 bases spanning the gap. The CDR3 coding sequence is TGCGCCAGCAGCTTACAGGAAGGCACTGAAGCTTTCTTT. This encodes CASSLQEGTEAFF. Complete variable domain (other parts from reference TRBV5-1 and TRBJ1-1): KAGVTQTPRYLIKTRGQQVTLSCSPISGHRSVSWYQQTPGQGLQFLFEYFSETQRNKGNFPGRFSGRQFSNSRSEMNVSTLELGDSALYLCASSLQEGTEAFFGQGTRLTVV.

V usage is TRBV7-3 and J usage is TRBJ2-2; TRBD1 might be the D (6 bases). Trimming stripped 2 bases from V and 6 bases from J, with 13 bases between. Germline V gives CDR1 SGHTA, CDR2 FQGTGA. The CDR3 is made up of 15 amino acids. The CDR3 nucleotides read TGTGCCAGCAGCTTATACAGGGATGTTCCCGGGGAGCTGTTTTTT. Translated, it gives CASSLYRDVPGELFF.

The V call is TRBV7-6, the J call TRBJ2-7, with 8 bases identical to TRBD2. The ends lost 0 bases at V and 6 bases at J; junction bases unmatched: 7. The length of the CDR3 is 15 residues. Germline V CDR1 and CDR2: SGHVS, FNYEAQ. CDR3 DNA sequence: TGTGCCAGCAGCTTAGCGCAGGGACTAGGGAGCGAGCAGTACTTC. Translation gives CASSLAQGLGSEQYF.

This clonotype turned up a few times. The chain joins TRBV6-2 or TRBV6-3 to TRBJ1-2, with D uncertain. V lost 6 bases and J 0 bases, leaving 8 bases between the germline ends. Germline values: CDR1 MNHEY, CDR2 SVGEGT. The CDR3 has 13 residues. The CDR3: CASRPGANYGYTF. The DNA of the CDR3 is TGTGCCAGCAGACCCGGGGCTAACTATGGCTACACCTTC.

J is TRBJ2-1 and V is TRBV7-9; TRBD1 agrees at 8 bases. V trimming: 2 bases; J trimming: 5 bases; junction bases outside the gene matches: 2. This CDR3 has 14 amino acids. The germline V gene has CDR1 SEHNR and CDR2 FQNEAQ (reference sequence). The CDR3 sequence: CASSLTGGNNEQFF. The CDR3 DNA reads as TGTGCCAGCAGCTTAACAGGGGGGAACAATGAGCAGTTCTTC.

This clonotype was detected only a few times. The chain couples TRBV12-3 or TRBV12-4 to TRBJ1-2, with 7 bases identical to TRBD1. V shed 6 bases and J 2 bases; nucleotides not matched to a gene: 3. The CDR3 is 13 amino acids. In DNA form, the CDR3 reads TGTGCCAGCAGAGGGACAGAGAACTATGGCTACACCTTC. It translates to CASRGTENYGYTF.

This clonotype was observed many times. V is TRBV29-1 and J is TRBJ1-2; D remains ambiguous. The V end was cut by 3 bases, the J end by 2 bases, with 10 bases between. CDR1 SQVTM and CDR2 ANQGSEA come from the germline V gene. This CDR3 comprises 13 residues. CDR3 coding DNA: TGCAGCGTTGACCCTGAGATCAACTATGGCTACACCTTC. Protein sequence: CSVDPEINYGYTF.

This clonotype showed up many times. Mismatch with germline at one junction end may stem from a read error. This rearrangement joins TRBV5-1 to TRBJ2-5; a possible D gene is TRBD2 (5 bases). Germline V CDR1 and CDR2: SGHRS, YFSETQ. The CDR3 totals 12 residues. DNA for the CDR3: TGTGCCAGCAGTTTGGAGGAGGAGACCCAGTACTTC. Its translation is CASSLEEETQYF.

As regards this clonotype: Here the CDR3 omits its conserved ending phenylalanine or tryptophan, so a read error is the likely source. It is unclear where the CDR3 begins or ends on the DNA, so no DNA is shown, and the CDR3 is as TCRdb lists it. The rearrangement links TRBV3-1 to TRBJ2-7; TRBD1, as called in the table, went unchecked against the DNA. From germline, CDR1 is LGHDT and CDR2 YNNKEL (reference sequence). The CDR3 numbers 12 amino acids, ends counted. The CDR3 sequence: CASATPRGDVCI.

The gene calls are TRBV15 and TRBJ2-5, with D unclear. The CDR3 consists of 14 residues. Germline assignment: CDR1 LNHNV and CDR2 YYDKDF (reference sequence). V was clipped by 3 bases and J by 2 bases, with 10 bases between them. In DNA form, the CDR3 reads TGTGCCACCAGCAGTAGACTGGGACAAGAGACCCAGTACTTC. Translating it yields CATSSRLGQETQYF.

The V gene is TRBV20-1, the J gene TRBJ2-1, with 12 positions matching TRBD2. J lost 7 bases, V lost 0 bases, and 7 bases had no gene match. CDR3 size: 16 residues. Germline CDR1 and CDR2: DFQATT and SNEGSKA (reference sequence). CDR3 protein: CSARDSRLAGGNEQFF. CDR3 in DNA: TGCAGTGCTAGAGATTCGCGGCTAGCGGGGGGGAATGAGCAGTTCTTC.

This chain links TRBV5-1 with TRBJ1-2, with 7 bases that match TRBD1. The CDR3 spans 14 residues. V trimming: 2 bases; J trimming: 8 bases; junction bases outside the gene matches: 9. CDR1 SGHRS and CDR2 YFSETQ come from the germline V gene. The CDR3 DNA reads as TGCGCCAGCAGCTTAGAAAGGGGGCGAGACGGCTACACCTTC. Protein: CASSLERGRDGYTF.

The chain recombines TRBV18 with TRBJ1-3; 8 positions agree with TRBD1. The CDR3 spans 16 residues. V lost 6 bases and J lost 0; bases outside the gene matches: 7. The germline CDR1 and CDR2 sequences are KGHSH and LQKENI. The CDR3 DNA is TGTGCCAGCTCGCTAGGGACAGGCGACTCTGGAAACACCATATATTTT. Amino acids: CASSLGTGDSGNTIYF.

This clonotype was counted once. The CDR3 DNA reads TGTGCCAGCCACAATACGGCCTTGAACACCGGGGAGCTGTTTTTT. This encodes CASHNTALNTGELFF. The chain carries TRBV6-2 or TRBV6-3 and TRBJ2-2, with unresolved D. This CDR3 comprises 15 residues. V lost 8 bases, J lost 1 base, and 14 bases lay in between. Germline loops: CDR1 MNHEY, CDR2 SVGEGT.

The CDR3, as DNA: TGCAGTGCTACGGACAGGTATCCCTACGAGCAGTACTTC. Translating it yields CSATDRYPYEQYF. The chain employs TRBV20-1 and TRBJ2-7, with TRBD1 matching 7 bases. Trimming cost V 4 bases and J 2 bases; bases outside gene matches: 5. From germline, CDR1 is DFQATT and CDR2 SNEGSKA (reference sequence). The CDR3 has 13 residues.

This chain joins TRBV7-2 and TRBJ2-2; D gene unclear. Germline assignment: CDR1 SGHTA and CDR2 FQGNSA. This CDR3 region has 16 residues. The V and J ends lost 1 base and 0 bases respectively, with 9 bases between them. CDR3 sequence (DNA): TGTGCCAGCAGCTTAGGTCCAGCACCGAACACCGGGGAGCTGTTTTTT. Encoded protein: CASSLGPAPNTGELFF.